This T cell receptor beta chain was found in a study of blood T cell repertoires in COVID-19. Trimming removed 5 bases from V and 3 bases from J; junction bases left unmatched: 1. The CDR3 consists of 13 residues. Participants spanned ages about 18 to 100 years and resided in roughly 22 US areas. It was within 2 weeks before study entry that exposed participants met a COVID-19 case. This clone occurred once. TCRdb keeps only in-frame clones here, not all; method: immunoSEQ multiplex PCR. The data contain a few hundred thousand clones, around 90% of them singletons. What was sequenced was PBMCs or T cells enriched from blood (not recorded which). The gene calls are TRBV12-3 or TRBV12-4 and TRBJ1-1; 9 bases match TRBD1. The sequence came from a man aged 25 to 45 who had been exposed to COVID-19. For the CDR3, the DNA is TGTGCCAGCAGTAGGACAGGGGACACTGAAGCTTTCTTT. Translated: CASSRTGDTEAFF.